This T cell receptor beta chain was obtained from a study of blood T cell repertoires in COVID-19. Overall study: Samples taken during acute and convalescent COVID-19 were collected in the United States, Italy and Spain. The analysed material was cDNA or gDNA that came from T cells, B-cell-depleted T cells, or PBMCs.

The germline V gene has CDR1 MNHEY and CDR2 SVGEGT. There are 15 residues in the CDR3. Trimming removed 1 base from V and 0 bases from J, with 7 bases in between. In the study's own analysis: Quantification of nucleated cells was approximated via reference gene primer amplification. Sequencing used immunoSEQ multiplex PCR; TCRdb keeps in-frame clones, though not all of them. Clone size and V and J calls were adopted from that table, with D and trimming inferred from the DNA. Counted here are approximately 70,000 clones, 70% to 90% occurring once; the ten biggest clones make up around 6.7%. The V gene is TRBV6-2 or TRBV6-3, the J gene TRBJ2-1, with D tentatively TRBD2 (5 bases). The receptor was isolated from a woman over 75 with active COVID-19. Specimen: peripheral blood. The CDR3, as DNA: TGTGCCAGCAGTTACTTAGGGAGCTCCTACAATGAGCAGTTCTTC. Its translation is CASSYLGSSYNEQFF.